One sample yielded the 27 T cell receptor beta chains listed below, sequenced in a study of CD8 T cells in Susac syndrome. Reverse transcription of roughly 0.5 to 1 ug RNA used random hexamers. TCRdb itself ran the immunoSEQ multiplex PCR reads through MiXCR, one entry per CDR3 protein. Of more than 150,000 distinct CDR3 sequences listed, about 96% were seen once; the top ten hold approximately 0.12%. The sample was CD4+ T cells from PBMCs. All receptors come from a human donor with Susac syndrome.

The CDR3 reads CAWSPTNGAENIQYF. The CDR3 region has the DNA TGTGCCTGGAGTCCCACAAACGGCGCAGAAAACATTCAGTACTTC. This chain uses TRBV30 with TRBJ2-4; D uncertain. The germline V and J ends were trimmed by 2 bases and 5 bases, with 16 bases remaining between them. In germline, CDR1 is GTSNPN, CDR2 SVGIG (reference sequence). The CDR3 consists of 15 residues.

The chain recombines TRBV28 with TRBJ1-4; the D gene is possibly TRBD1 (6 bases). Germline CDR1 and CDR2: MDHEN and SYDVKM. This CDR3 comprises 14 residues. V shed 8 bases and J shed 8 bases, with 18 bases lying between them. The CDR3 region has the DNA TGTGCCAGCTTGGGAGGGGGAGCTGGAGAAAAACTGTTTTTT. Encoded protein: CASLGGGAGEKLFF. The entire variable domain, with the rest obtained from reference TRBV28 and TRBJ1-4, is as follows: DVKVTQSSRYLVKRTGEKVFLECVQDMDHENMFWYRQDPGLGLRLIYFSYDVKMKEKGDIPEGYSVSREKKERFSLILESASTNQTSMYLCASLGGGAGEKLFFGSGTQLSVL.

This clonotype showed up just once. The chain joins TRBV25-1 to TRBJ2-1; D is possibly TRBD1 (6 bases). The CDR3 loop spans 14 amino acids. Trimming removed 4 bases from V and 7 bases from J, with 14 bases in between. CDR1 and CDR2 (germline): MGHDK, SYGVNS. CDR3: CASSVNRAGNEQFF. The CDR3 DNA sequence: TGTGCCAGCAGTGTAAACAGGGCCGGGAATGAGCAGTTCTTC.

The chain is built from TRBV4-1 and TRBJ2-7; 7 positions agree with TRBD2. The CDR3 is 15 residues long. With 0 bases clipped from V and 2 bases from J, the junction kept 4 bases outside the gene matches. Germline V gene lookup returns CDR1 MGHRA and CDR2 YSYEKL. CDR3 sequence (DNA): TGCGCCAGCAGCCAAGATCTCGGGGGGACCTACGAGCAGTACGTC. As protein: CASSQDLGGTYEQYV.

The chain joins TRBV2 to TRBJ2-7, with D possibly matching TRBD2 (5 bases). The germline V and J ends were trimmed by 6 bases and 9 bases, with 18 bases remaining between them. This CDR3 spans 13 amino acids. Looked up from germline, CDR1 is SNHLY and CDR2 is FYNNEI. The CDR3 is CASSHPERVPQYF. The DNA for the CDR3 is TGTGCCAGCAGCCACCCGGAGAGGGTGCCGCAGTACTTC.

V usage is TRBV5-4 and J usage is TRBJ2-1; 8 bases line up with TRBD1. This CDR3 is built from 16 residues. Germline V gene data show CDR1 as SGHNT and CDR2 as YYREEE (reference sequence). V was pared by 4 bases and J by 6 bases, with 12 bases of the junction left unmatched. CDR3 sequence reads: CASSREGTGIPNEQFF. The CDR3 DNA reads as TGTGCCAGCAGCAGAGAAGGGACAGGCATCCCCAATGAGCAGTTCTTC.

This rearrangement joins TRBV20-1 to TRBJ2-2, with 10 bases that match TRBD1. Germline values: CDR1 DFQATT, CDR2 SNEGSKA (reference sequence). With V trimmed by 5 bases and J by 4 bases, 7 bases remained unmatched. The length of the CDR3 is 15 residues. The CDR3 reads CSALDRGTGTGELFF. The CDR3 DNA reads as TGCAGTGCTCTGGACAGGGGGACCGGCACCGGGGAGCTGTTTTTT.

V gene TRBV6-2 or TRBV6-3 combines with J gene TRBJ2-7; no firm D call. This CDR3 region has 13 residues. Germline CDR1 is MNHEY and CDR2 is SVGEGT. Trimming removed 6 bases from V and 1 base from J, with 10 bases in between. CDR3 region: CASRLTRSYEQYV. For the CDR3, the DNA is TGTGCCAGCAGATTGACACGTTCCTACGAGCAGTACGTC.

The chain uses TRBV20-1 and TRBJ2-5, with D possibly being TRBD2 (6 bases). With 4 bases removed from V and 5 bases from J, the gap between germline ends came to 17 bases. CDR1 is DFQATT, CDR2 SNEGSKA, per germline (reference sequence). CDR3 size: 14 residues. CDR3 DNA sequence: TGCAGTGCTACGACCATCAGGGACTGGGAGACCCAGTACTTC. Its translation is CSATTIRDWETQYF.

The chain uses TRBV20-1 and TRBJ2-3, with 10 bases aligning to TRBD2. The CDR3 runs to 16 residues. The trim removed 6 bases at V and 6 bases at J, leaving 15 bases unmatched. Germline CDR1 reads DFQATT; CDR2 reads SNEGSKA (reference sequence). The CDR3: CSAAEPGTSDTDTQYF. The CDR3 region has the DNA TGCAGTGCCGCCGAACCCGGGACTAGCGACACGGATACGCAGTATTTT.

V usage is TRBV24-1 and J usage is TRBJ2-1; a possible D gene is TRBD2 (7 bases). Germline CDR1 is KGHDR and CDR2 is SFDVKD. This CDR3 has 15 residues. V lost 9 bases to trimming and J lost 0 bases, with 14 bases between them. This chain's CDR3 is CATGGAGGSYNEQFF. CDR3 nucleotide sequence: TGTGCCACCGGGGGGGCGGGTGGCTCCTACAATGAGCAGTTCTTC.

The rearrangement joins TRBV4-3 to TRBJ1-1; TRBD1 matches 7 bases. Trimming took 4 bases from V and 2 from J; bases not matched to a gene: 4. Germline loops: CDR1 LGHNA, CDR2 YSLEER. The CDR3 has 14 residues. The CDR3 spells CASSRAGGNTEAFF. CDR3 sequence (DNA): TGCGCCAGCAGCCGGGCAGGGGGAAACACTGAAGCTTTCTTT.

The V gene is TRBV7-2, the J gene TRBJ2-1; D ambiguous. Trimming took off 4 bases at V and 10 bases at J, with 14 bases between the two ends. The length of the CDR3 is 13 residues. Germline V gene sequence: CDR1 SGHTA, CDR2 FQGNSA. DNA for the CDR3: TGTGCCAGCAGCTCAGATGGGGTCGGGGAGCAGTTCTTC. Protein product: CASSSDGVGEQFF.

The chain has TRBV20-1 and TRBJ1-2, with unresolved D. The length of the CDR3 is 13 residues. V was cut by 0 bases and J by 2 bases, with 7 bases left in between. Germline CDR1 DFQATT, CDR2 SNEGSKA (reference sequence). CDR3: CSARDQLNYGYTF. CDR3 nucleotide sequence: TGCAGTGCTAGAGATCAGCTGAACTATGGCTACACCTTC.

This chain joins TRBV12-3 or TRBV12-4 and TRBJ2-4; 8 bases fit TRBD1. V trimming: 6 bases; J trimming: 4 bases; junction bases outside the gene matches: 11. This CDR3 spans 16 amino acids. CDR3 nucleotide sequence: TGTGCCAGCAGCGCCCAGGGGGCGAGGTCGAAAAACATTCAGTACTTC. It encodes CASSAQGARSKNIQYF.

The V gene is TRBV6-2 or TRBV6-3, the J gene TRBJ2-7, with a possible D match to TRBD1 (5 bases). The length of the CDR3 is 15 residues. From germline, CDR1 is MNHEY and CDR2 SVGEGT. Trimming took off 0 bases at V and 2 bases at J, with 11 bases between the two ends. The CDR3 DNA reads as TGTGCCAGCAGTTACTCGACTTCAGGGACCTACGAGCAGTACGTC. Translated, it gives CASSYSTSGTYEQYV.

The V call is TRBV24-1, the J call TRBJ1-2, with a weak D call TRBD1 (6 bases). Germline lookup yields CDR1 KGHDR and CDR2 SFDVKD. The CDR3 covers 14 residues. The V and J ends lost 3 bases and 7 bases respectively, with 14 bases between them. The CDR3 sequence: CATSDRLRDTGYTF. In nucleotides, the CDR3 is TGTGCCACCAGTGATAGACTCCGGGACACTGGCTACACCTTC.

V usage is TRBV29-1 and J usage is TRBJ2-7, with D perhaps matching TRBD1 (5 bases). Trimming stripped 7 bases from V and 3 bases from J, with 16 bases between. The CDR3 consists of 13 residues. Germline CDR1 SQVTM, CDR2 ANQGSEA. The chain's CDR3 is CSAITDSDYEQYF. For the CDR3, the DNA is TGCAGCGCAATAACTGACAGCGACTACGAGCAGTACTTC.

The rearrangement uses TRBV7-2 and TRBJ2-5; 8 nucleotides line up with TRBD2. The CDR3 runs 16 residues. The germline CDR1 and CDR2 sequences are SGHTA and FQGNSA. With V trimmed by 5 bases and J by 1 base, 9 bases remained unmatched. The DNA for the CDR3 is TGTGCCAGCAGCACCCGACTAGCGACGAGCCAAGAGACCCAGTACTTC. It specifies CASSTRLATSQETQYF.

The chain has TRBV18 and TRBJ2-1; TRBD2 agrees at 8 bases. Germline CDR1 and CDR2: KGHSH and LQKENI. The CDR3 spans 15 residues. V lost 5 bases to trimming and J lost 2 bases; unmatched junction nucleotides: 5. CDR3 amino acids: CASSKKRETYNEQFF. The CDR3, as DNA: TGTGCCAGCTCAAAAAAGCGGGAGACCTACAATGAGCAGTTCTTC.

The CDR3 DNA follows: TGTGCCAGCAGGGAGCGGGCCCACAATGAGCAGTTCTTC. Protein sequence: CASRERAHNEQFF. The chain has TRBV6-5 and TRBJ2-1; D perhaps matches TRBD2 (6 bases). This CDR3 has 13 amino acids. CDR1 and CDR2 (germline): MNHEY, SVGAGI. Trimming took off 6 bases at V and 5 bases at J, with 11 bases between the two ends.

V gene TRBV9 combines with J gene TRBJ2-7; a possible D gene is TRBD1 (6 bases). The CDR3 spans 15 residues. Per the germline V gene, CDR1 is SGDLS and CDR2 is YYNGEE. V dropped 0 bases and J dropped 2 bases, with 12 bases sitting between them. The CDR3 region has the DNA TGTGCCAGCAGCGTAGGACCCGACAGGACCTACGAGCAGTACTTC. Translation: CASSVGPDRTYEQYF.

The chain joins TRBV29-1 to TRBJ2-1; D may be TRBD1 (5 bases). This CDR3 comprises 11 residues. The V gene's germline CDR1 is SQVTM and CDR2 ANQGSEA. The CDR3: CSWGLGNEQFF. CDR3 DNA: TGCAGTTGGGGCTTAGGGAATGAGCAGTTCTTC.

The chain recombines TRBV29-1 with TRBJ2-1, with TRBD1 matching over 9 bases. Losses at the gene ends were 5 bases for V and 6 bases for J; bases not matched to a gene: 2. The germline gives CDR1 SQVTM, CDR2 ANQGSEA. There are 12 residues in the CDR3. The CDR3 DNA is TGCAGCGTTCAGACAGGGGGCAATGAGCAGTTCTTC. The encoded protein is CSVQTGGNEQFF.

The V call is TRBV6-5, the J call TRBJ2-7; 7 nucleotides align to TRBD2. The CDR3 contains 14 residues. J was trimmed by 4 bases and V by 2 bases; bases with no gene match: 5. Germline CDR1 MNHEY, CDR2 SVGAGI. CDR3 sequence (DNA): TGTGCCAGCAGTTACGCGGGAGTTTGGTACGAGCAGTACTTC. The encoded protein is CASSYAGVWYEQYF.

In nucleotides, the CDR3 is TGCGCCAGCAGCGTGGCTAGCGGGGGAGATACGCAGTATTTT. It yields the protein CASSVASGGDTQYF. The chain combines TRBV4-3 with TRBJ2-3; 10 nucleotides match TRBD2. In germline, CDR1 is LGHNA, CDR2 YSLEER. There are 14 residues in the CDR3. V trimming: 5 bases; J trimming: 5 bases; junction bases outside the gene matches: 4.

The chain joins TRBV30 to TRBJ1-2; no clear D gene. Germline V gives CDR1 GTSNPN, CDR2 SVGIG (reference sequence). The length of the CDR3 is 14 residues. V lost 0 bases, J lost 4 bases, and 12 bases lay in between. CDR3 region: CAWSVGRQTYGYTF. CDR3 nucleotide sequence: TGTGCCTGGAGTGTAGGGAGGCAGACCTATGGCTACACCTTC.